The 14 T cell receptor beta chains presented below share a single source sample, sequenced in a study of cytomegalovirus exposure and HLA in healthy donors. The primer mix had 60 Vbeta and 13 Jbeta primers. Here immunoSEQ multiplex PCR was the method, and the copy in TCRdb shows in-frame clones only, minus some. Of tens of thousands of clones listed, 60% to 80% were seen once; the top ten hold around 7%. Material: PBMCs. These receptors came from a woman between 40 and 50 years old in good health and CMV-seronegative.

The chain has TRBV10-3 and TRBJ2-7; 7 bases are shared with TRBD1. The trim removed 0 bases at V and 2 bases at J, leaving 4 bases unmatched. Germline V lookup: CDR1 ENHRY, CDR2 SYGVKD. The length of the CDR3 is 15 residues. The CDR3 DNA is TGTGCCATCAGTGAGTCGAAGGGGACAGCCTACGAGCAGTACTTC. This sequence encodes CAISESKGTAYEQYF.

This clone was observed a handful of times. This chain joins TRBV7-2 and TRBJ1-1; tentative D call: TRBD1 (5 bases). Deletions cut 4 bases from V and 0 bases from J, with 12 bases between. The CDR3 covers 15 residues. From germline, CDR1 is SGHTA and CDR2 FQGNSA. CDR3 sequence: CASSSWSGVNTEAFF. In DNA form, the CDR3 reads TGTGCCAGCAGCTCCTGGTCGGGGGTGAACACTGAAGCTTTCTTT.

This clone was counted once. The chain uses TRBV6-5 and TRBJ1-4; D unresolved. The germline gives CDR1 MNHEY, CDR2 SVGAGI. Trimming removed 4 bases from V and 0 bases from J, with 9 bases in between. The length of the CDR3 is 15 residues. The CDR3 loop reads CASSSLFATNEKLFF. The DNA of the CDR3 is TGTGCCAGCAGTTCCTTATTTGCAACTAATGAAAAACTGTTTTTT.

V usage is TRBV28 and J usage is TRBJ2-1; 11 bases agree with TRBD2. Germline-derived CDR1 and CDR2 are MDHEN and SYDVKM. The CDR3 spans 15 residues. Trimming at V came to 6 bases and at J to 4 bases, leaving 5 bases not matched to a gene. The CDR3: CASSSGLAEYNEQFF. DNA for the CDR3: TGTGCCAGCAGCTCGGGACTAGCGGAATACAATGAGCAGTTCTTC.

V usage is TRBV7-9 and J usage is TRBJ2-1, with 14 bases that match TRBD2. Unmatched junction bases numbered 4, after V lost 5 bases and J lost 7 bases. The CDR3 runs to 15 residues. The V gene's germline CDR1 is SEHNR and CDR2 FQNEAQ (reference sequence). The CDR3 coding sequence is TGTGCCAGCAGCATCGGGACTAGCGGGAGAAATGAGCAGTTCTTC. Protein: CASSIGTSGRNEQFF. Full variable domain (rest looked up from reference TRBV7-9 and TRBJ2-1): DTGVSQNPRHKITKRGQNVTFRCDPISEHNRLYWYRQTLGQGPEFLTYFQNEAQLEKSRLLSDRFSAERPKGSFSTLEIQRTEQGDSAMYLCASSIGTSGRNEQFFGPGTRLTVL.

The chain recombines TRBV19 with TRBJ1-1; possibly TRBD1 for D (5 bases). The CDR3 extends over 15 amino acids. Between the trimmed V and J ends, which lost 3 bases and 4 bases, there was a span of 15 bases. Per the germline V gene, CDR1 is LNHDA and CDR2 is SQIVND (reference sequence). The CDR3 coding sequence is TGTGCCAGTAGTATTCGGGAGAAGGGGACCACTGAAGCTTTCTTT. Its translation: CASSIREKGTTEAFF.

The chain combines TRBV5-1 with TRBJ2-5, with D possibly being TRBD1 (6 bases). The DNA end is more similar to TRBJ2-7, so the J call may be wrong. This CDR3 spans 14 amino acids. Per the germline V gene, CDR1 is SGHRS and CDR2 is YFSETQ. The CDR3 here is CASSLPGQPYEQYF. The CDR3 bases are TGCGCCAGCAGCTTGCCAGGACAGCCCTACGAGCAGTACTTC.

This sequence joins TRBV5-1 and TRBJ2-7; 7 positions match TRBD1. CDR1 and CDR2 (germline): SGHRS, YFSETQ. With 4 bases clipped from V and 1 base from J, the junction kept 11 bases outside the gene matches. The CDR3 sequence is 16 residues long. The CDR3 sequence is CASSRSRQGDSYEQYF. CDR3 coding DNA: TGCGCCAGCAGCCGGTCGAGACAGGGAGATTCCTACGAGCAGTACTTC.

The chain links TRBV7-3 to TRBJ2-5; the match to TRBD2 covers 13 bases. V shed 5 bases, J shed 4 bases, and the junction held 4 bases outside the gene matches. The CDR3 sequence is 15 residues long. Germline lookup yields CDR1 SGHTA and CDR2 FQGTGA. This CDR3 is CASSPGLAGTETQYF. The CDR3 DNA follows: TGTGCCAGCAGCCCGGGACTAGCGGGGACAGAGACCCAGTACTTC.

This clone has more than one count but fewer than ten. The rearrangement uses TRBV28 and TRBJ1-5, with no clear D. Germline CDR1 is MDHEN and CDR2 is SYDVKM. The CDR3 length is 15 residues. Trimming stripped 3 bases from V and 6 bases from J, with 15 bases between. The CDR3 DNA follows: TGTGCCAGCAGTTTCCCGAACATGAGGGCTCAGCCCCAGCATTTT. The encoded protein is CASSFPNMRAQPQHF.

The V and J genes are TRBV6-5 and TRBJ2-1; TRBD2 aligns across 10 bases. With V trimmed by 2 bases and J by 8 bases, 9 bases remained unmatched. The CDR3 runs to 16 residues. The germline CDR1 and CDR2 sequences are MNHEY and SVGAGI. As DNA, the CDR3 is TGTGCCAGCAGTTACGTAGCGGGAGGCTCGATCGATGAGCAGTTCTTC. It is translated as CASSYVAGGSIDEQFF.

The rearrangement uses TRBV28 and TRBJ2-5, with 10 nucleotides matching TRBD2. J was trimmed by 7 bases and V by 4 bases; bases with no gene match: 3. Germline CDR1 MDHEN, CDR2 SYDVKM. This CDR3 has 13 amino acids. As DNA, the CDR3 is TGTGCCAGCAGTTCTAGCGGGAGAGTGACCCAGTACTTC. Translated, it gives CASSSSGRVTQYF.

The V gene is TRBV7-2, the J gene TRBJ2-3; a possible D gene is TRBD1 (7 bases). Trimming cost V 0 bases and J 2 bases, with 9 bases left between them. The CDR3 runs 15 residues. Germline values: CDR1 SGHTA, CDR2 FQGNSA. In nucleotides, the CDR3 is TGTGCCAGCAGCTTAGCGGAGGGGGCCACAGATACGCAGTATTTT. Its protein is CASSLAEGATDTQYF.

There are a few counts of this clone. The chain employs TRBV28 and TRBJ1-6; 8 nucleotides line up with TRBD1. J gave up 6 bases and V 6 bases, and 16 bases lay outside the gene matches. There are 18 residues in the CDR3. Germline V CDR1 and CDR2: MDHEN, SYDVKM. The CDR3 is CASSPAGVWDRFNSPLHF. The CDR3 DNA sequence: TGTGCCAGCAGCCCAGCAGGGGTTTGGGACAGGTTTAATTCACCCCTCCACTTT.